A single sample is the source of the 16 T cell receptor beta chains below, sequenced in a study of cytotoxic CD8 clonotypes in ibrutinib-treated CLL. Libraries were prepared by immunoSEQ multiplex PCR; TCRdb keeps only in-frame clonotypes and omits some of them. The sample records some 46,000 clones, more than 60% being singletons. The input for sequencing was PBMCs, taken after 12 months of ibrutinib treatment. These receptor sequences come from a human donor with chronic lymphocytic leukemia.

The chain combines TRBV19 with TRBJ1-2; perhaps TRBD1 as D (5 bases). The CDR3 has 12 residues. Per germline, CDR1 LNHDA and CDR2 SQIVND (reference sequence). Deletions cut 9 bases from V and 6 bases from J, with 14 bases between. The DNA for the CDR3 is TGTGCCAGCCATCGCCAGGGAGATGGCTACACCTTC. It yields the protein CASHRQGDGYTF.

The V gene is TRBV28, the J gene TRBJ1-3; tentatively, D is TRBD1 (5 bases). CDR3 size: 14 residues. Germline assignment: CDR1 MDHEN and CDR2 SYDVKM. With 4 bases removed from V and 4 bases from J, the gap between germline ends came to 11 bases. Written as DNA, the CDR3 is TGTGCCAGCAGTTCGTCTGGGGCCGGAAACACCATATATTTT. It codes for CASSSSGAGNTIYF.

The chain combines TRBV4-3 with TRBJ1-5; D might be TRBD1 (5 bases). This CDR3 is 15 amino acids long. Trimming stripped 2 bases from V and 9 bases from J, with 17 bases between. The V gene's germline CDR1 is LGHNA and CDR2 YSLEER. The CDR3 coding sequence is TGCGCCAGCAGCCAAACTGGGTCAGGGATGTCGCCCCAGCATTTT. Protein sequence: CASSQTGSGMSPQHF.

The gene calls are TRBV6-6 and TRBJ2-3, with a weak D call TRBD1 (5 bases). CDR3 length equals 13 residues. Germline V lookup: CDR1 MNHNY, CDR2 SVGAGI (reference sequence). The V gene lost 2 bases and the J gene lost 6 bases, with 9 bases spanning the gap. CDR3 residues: CASSYGPGDTQYF. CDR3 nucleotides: TGTGCCAGCAGTTACGGGCCAGGGGATACGCAGTATTTT.

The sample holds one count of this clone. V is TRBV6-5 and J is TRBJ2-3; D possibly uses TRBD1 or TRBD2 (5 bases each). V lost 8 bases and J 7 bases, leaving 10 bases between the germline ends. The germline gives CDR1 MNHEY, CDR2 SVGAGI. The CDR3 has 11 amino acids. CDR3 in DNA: TGTGCCAGCTGGGGGAGAAATACGCAGTATTTT. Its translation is CASWGRNTQYF.

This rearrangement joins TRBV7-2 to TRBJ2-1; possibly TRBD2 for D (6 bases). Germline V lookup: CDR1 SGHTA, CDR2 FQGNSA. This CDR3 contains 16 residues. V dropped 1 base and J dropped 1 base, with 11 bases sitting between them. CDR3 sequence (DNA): TGTGCCAGCAGCTTAGGGCGGGGCCCTTCCTACAATGAGCAGTTCTTC. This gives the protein CASSLGRGPSYNEQFF.

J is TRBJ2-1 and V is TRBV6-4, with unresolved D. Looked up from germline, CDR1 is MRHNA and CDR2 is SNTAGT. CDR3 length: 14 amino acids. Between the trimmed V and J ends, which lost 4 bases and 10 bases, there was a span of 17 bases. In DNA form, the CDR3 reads TGTGCCAGCAGTGTCAGCGCCCAGACTTTCGAGCAGTTCTTC. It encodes CASSVSAQTFEQFF.

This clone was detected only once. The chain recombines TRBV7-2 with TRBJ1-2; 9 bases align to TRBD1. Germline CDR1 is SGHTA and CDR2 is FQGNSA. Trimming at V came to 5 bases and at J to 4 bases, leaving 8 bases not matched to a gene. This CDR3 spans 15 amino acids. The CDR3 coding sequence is TGTGCCAGCAGCCGGGACAGGGCAGGCCTCTATGGCTACACCTTC. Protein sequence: CASSRDRAGLYGYTF. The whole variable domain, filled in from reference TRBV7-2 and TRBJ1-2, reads GAGVSQSPSNKVTEKGKDVELRCDPISGHTALYWYRQSLGQGLEFLIYFQGNSAPDKSGLPSDRFSAERTGGSVSTLTIQRTQQEDSAVYLCASSRDRAGLYGYTFGSGTRLTVV.

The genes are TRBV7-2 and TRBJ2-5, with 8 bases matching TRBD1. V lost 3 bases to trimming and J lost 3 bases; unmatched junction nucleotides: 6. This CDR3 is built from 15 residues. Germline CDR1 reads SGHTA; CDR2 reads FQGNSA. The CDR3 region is CASSLALDREETQYF. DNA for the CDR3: TGTGCCAGCAGCTTGGCTCTGGACAGGGAAGAGACCCAGTACTTC.

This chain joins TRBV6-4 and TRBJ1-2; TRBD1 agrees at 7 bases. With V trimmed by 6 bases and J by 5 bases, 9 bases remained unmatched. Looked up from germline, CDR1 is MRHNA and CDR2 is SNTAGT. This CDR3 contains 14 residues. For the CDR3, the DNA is TGTGCCAGCAGACCCGACGGGACAGCATATGGCTACACCTTC. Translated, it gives CASRPDGTAYGYTF.

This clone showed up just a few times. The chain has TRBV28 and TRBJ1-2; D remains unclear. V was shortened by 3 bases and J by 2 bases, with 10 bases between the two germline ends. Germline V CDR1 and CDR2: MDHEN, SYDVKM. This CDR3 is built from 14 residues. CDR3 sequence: CASSLGSENYGYTF. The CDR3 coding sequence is TGTGCCAGCAGTTTGGGCAGCGAAAACTATGGCTACACCTTC.

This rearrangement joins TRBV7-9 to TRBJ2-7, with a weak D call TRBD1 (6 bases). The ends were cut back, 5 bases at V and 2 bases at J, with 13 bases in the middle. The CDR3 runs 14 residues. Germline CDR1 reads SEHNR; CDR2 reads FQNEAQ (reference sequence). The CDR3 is CASSRDRTTYEQYF. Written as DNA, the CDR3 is TGTGCCAGCAGCCGTGACAGGACAACCTACGAGCAGTACTTC. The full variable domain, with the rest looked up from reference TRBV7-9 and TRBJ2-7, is DTGVSQNPRHKITKRGQNVTFRCDPISEHNRLYWYRQTLGQGPEFLTYFQNEAQLEKSRLLSDRFSAERPKGSFSTLEIQRTEQGDSAMYLCASSRDRTTYEQYFGPGTRLTVT.

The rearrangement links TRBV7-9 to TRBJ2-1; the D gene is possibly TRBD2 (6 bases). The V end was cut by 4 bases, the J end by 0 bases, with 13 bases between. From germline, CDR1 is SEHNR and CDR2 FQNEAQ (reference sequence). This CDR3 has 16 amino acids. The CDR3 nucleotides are TGTGCCAGCAGCTCCCCCGGGAGAAGCTCCTACAATGAGCAGTTCTTC. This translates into CASSSPGRSSYNEQFF.

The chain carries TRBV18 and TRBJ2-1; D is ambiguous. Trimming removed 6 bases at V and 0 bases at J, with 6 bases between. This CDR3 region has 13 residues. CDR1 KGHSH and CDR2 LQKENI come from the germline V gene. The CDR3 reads CASSLSSYNEQFF. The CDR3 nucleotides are TGTGCCAGCTCGCTCAGCTCCTACAATGAGCAGTTCTTC.

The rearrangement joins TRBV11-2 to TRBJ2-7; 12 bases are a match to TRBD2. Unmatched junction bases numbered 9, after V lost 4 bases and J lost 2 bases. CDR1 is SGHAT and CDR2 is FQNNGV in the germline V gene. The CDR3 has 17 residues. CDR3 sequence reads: CASSSTSGRTLTYEQYF. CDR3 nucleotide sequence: TGTGCCAGCAGCTCTACTAGCGGGAGGACTCTTACCTACGAGCAGTACTTC. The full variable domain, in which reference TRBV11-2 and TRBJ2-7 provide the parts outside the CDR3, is EAGVAQSPRYKIIEKRQSVAFWCNPISGHATLYWYQQILGQGPKLLIQFQNNGVVDDSQLPKDRFSAERLKGVDSTLKIQPAKLEDSAVYLCASSSTSGRTLTYEQYFGPGTRLTVT.

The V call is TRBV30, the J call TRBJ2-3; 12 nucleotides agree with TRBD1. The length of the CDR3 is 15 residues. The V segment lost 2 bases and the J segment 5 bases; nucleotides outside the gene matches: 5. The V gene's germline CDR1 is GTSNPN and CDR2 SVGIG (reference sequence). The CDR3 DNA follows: TGTGCCTGGAGTTTGGGACAGGGGGCGAGAGATACGCAGTATTTT. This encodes CAWSLGQGARDTQYF.